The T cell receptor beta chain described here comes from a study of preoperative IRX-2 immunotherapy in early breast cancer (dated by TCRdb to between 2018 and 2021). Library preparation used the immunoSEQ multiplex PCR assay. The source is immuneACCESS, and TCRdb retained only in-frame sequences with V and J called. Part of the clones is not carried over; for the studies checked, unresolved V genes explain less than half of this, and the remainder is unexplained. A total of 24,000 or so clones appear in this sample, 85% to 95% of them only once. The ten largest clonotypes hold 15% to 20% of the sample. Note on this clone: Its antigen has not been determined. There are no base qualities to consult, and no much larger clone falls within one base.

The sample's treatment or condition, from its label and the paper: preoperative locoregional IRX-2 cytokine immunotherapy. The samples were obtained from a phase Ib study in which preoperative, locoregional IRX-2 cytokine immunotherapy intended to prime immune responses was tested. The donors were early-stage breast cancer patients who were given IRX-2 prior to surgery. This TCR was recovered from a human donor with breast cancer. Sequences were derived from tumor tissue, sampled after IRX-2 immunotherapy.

The CDR3 region reads CASSLADIHEQYF. In nucleotide form, the sequence is TGTGCCAGCAGCTTAGCTGACATTCACGAGCAGTACTTC. In this chain, TRBV13 is recombined with TRBJ2-7; too little of a D gene remains to name it. CDR1 and CDR2, looked up from the germline V gene (reference sequence), are PRHDT and FYEKMQ. V sheds 1 base and J sheds 5 bases, leaving 9 bases between their ends. Measured from the cysteine to the phenylalanine, the CDR3 is 13 residues long. The DNA shown is the 39-base CDR3, in frame from base 1.